The entry below gives a single T cell receptor beta chain sequence along with its context. The sample originates from a study of blood T cell repertoires in COVID-19. About the research overall: From the United States, Italy and Spain came samples of acute and convalescent COVID-19. T cells, B-cell-depleted T cells, or PBMCs supplied cDNA or gDNA.

In the study's own analysis: It was from reference gene primer amplification that nucleated cell counts were estimated. Here immunoSEQ multiplex PCR was the method, and the copy in TCRdb shows in-frame clones only, minus some. The V and J calls and clone size are taken from that table; D and trimming were inferred from the DNA. The data contain approximately 93,000 clones, more than 70% of them singletons. The CDR3 consists of 14 residues. The J segment lost 0 bases and the V segment lost 6 bases, leaving 5 bases of the junction unmatched. Germline V lookup: CDR1 SQVTM, CDR2 ANQGSEA. The chain combines TRBV29-1 with TRBJ1-5; TRBD1 aligns across 7 bases. The origin of this receptor is a woman over 75 with acute or convalescent COVID-19. What was sequenced was peripheral blood. As DNA, the CDR3 is TGCAGCGTGGTAGGGACAGATAGCAATCAGCCCCAGCATTTT. Translated, it gives CSVVGTDSNQPQHF.